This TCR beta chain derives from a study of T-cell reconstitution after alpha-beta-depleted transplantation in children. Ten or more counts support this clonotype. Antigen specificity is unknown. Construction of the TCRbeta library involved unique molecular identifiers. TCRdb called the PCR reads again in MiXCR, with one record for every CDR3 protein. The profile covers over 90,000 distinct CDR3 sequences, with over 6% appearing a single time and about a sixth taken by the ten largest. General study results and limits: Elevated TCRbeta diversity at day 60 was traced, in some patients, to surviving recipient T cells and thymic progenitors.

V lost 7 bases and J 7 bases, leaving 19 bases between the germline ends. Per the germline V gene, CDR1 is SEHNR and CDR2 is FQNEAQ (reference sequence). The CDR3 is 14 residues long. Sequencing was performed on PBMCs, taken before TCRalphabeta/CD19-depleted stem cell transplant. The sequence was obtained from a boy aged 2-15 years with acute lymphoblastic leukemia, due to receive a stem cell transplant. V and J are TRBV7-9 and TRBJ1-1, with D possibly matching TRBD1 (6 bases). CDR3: CASTRGDRSYEAFF. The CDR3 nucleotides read TGTGCCAGCACCAGAGGAGACAGGAGCTATGAAGCTTTCTTT.